The 5 T cell receptor beta chains given below trace back to one sample, sequenced in a study of post-analysis software for immune sequencing data. Notes on the study in general: Patients had higher frequencies than controls of about five TRBV segments, including TRBV5-6, TRBV5-1 and TRBV20-1.

For these receptors, no antigen is known. TCR beta libraries were prepared from cDNA with unique molecular identifiers. TCRdb re-called the PCR reads through MiXCR, storing one row per CDR3 protein. The sample includes a few hundred thousand distinct CDR3 sequences, roughly 40% of them seen just once. Material: blood. These receptors all stem from a girl aged 2 to 9 with multiple sclerosis.

This clonotype came up a few times. The gene calls are TRBV20-1 and TRBJ1-5, with D possibly matching TRBD1 (5 bases). CDR1 is DFQATT and CDR2 is SNEGSKA in the germline V gene (reference sequence). This CDR3 is 12 amino acids long. V lost 3 bases and J lost 4, with 7 bases in between. CDR3 residues: CSASGGNQPQHF. CDR3 DNA sequence: TGCAGTGCTAGTGGGGGGAATCAGCCCCAGCATTTT.

The chain uses TRBV12-3 or TRBV12-4 and TRBJ2-1; the D gene could be TRBD1 or TRBD2 (7 bases each). The germline V and J ends were trimmed by 2 bases and 9 bases, with 11 bases remaining between them. This CDR3 has 13 residues. In DNA form, the CDR3 reads TGTGCCAGCAGTTTACAGGGGGGGGGTGAGCAGTTCTTC. As protein: CASSLQGGGEQFF.

This rearrangement joins TRBV4-2 to TRBJ2-7; tentative D call: TRBD2 (5 bases). Between the trimmed V and J ends, which lost 0 bases and 2 bases, there was a span of 23 bases. The CDR3 consists of 19 residues. Germline CDR1 reads LGHNA; CDR2 reads YNFKEQ. CDR3 nucleotides: TGTGCCAGCAGCCAAGATCAAAGGGCTCGGCGGGCTTTTCCCTACGAGCAGTACTTC. This encodes CASSQDQRARRAFPYEQYF.

As concerns this clonotype: This is likely a read error, given that the CDR3 carries no conserved phenylalanine or tryptophan at its end. The chain links TRBV4-3 to TRBJ2-7, with D uncertain. The CDR3 length is 15 residues. Trimming pared 0 bases from V and 3 bases from J, leaving 12 bases between. Germline values: CDR1 LGHNA, CDR2 YSLEER. The CDR3 nucleotides are TGCGCCAGCAGCCAAGATCGGGTCCAGCTCTACGAGCAGTACCTC. Residues: CASSQDRVQLYEQYL.

The J gene is TRBJ2-7, the V gene TRBV28, with TRBD1 matching over 7 bases. The germline gives CDR1 MDHEN, CDR2 SYDVKM. Trimming at V came to 6 bases and at J to 3 bases, leaving 8 bases not matched to a gene. The CDR3 consists of 14 residues. CDR3 amino acids: CASSLDRAGYEQYF. CDR3 nucleotides: TGTGCCAGCAGCCTCGACAGGGCCGGCTACGAGCAGTACTTC.